Here is one TCR beta chain with its context. The sample comes from a study of Ad26.COV2.S vaccination and SARS-CoV-2 variants. The treatment was: roughly 20 received Ad26.COV2.S at low or high dose, single or two shots; 5 received placebo; per-sample allocation not given. Sampling occurred on day 63 after the first vaccine or placebo injection. The protocol was immunoSEQ multiplex PCR, while the TCRdb copy is restricted to in-frame clones and leaves out a portion. The sample shows 240,000 or so clones, over 75% of them seen only once. Sequenced material: peripheral blood, taken in a trial of Ad26.COV2.S vaccine versus placebo. This TCR was sampled from a person aged 18-65 years who received the Ad26.COV2.S COVID-19 vaccine or a placebo.

CDR3: CASSYNRGHDYGYTF. CDR3 nucleotides: TGTGCCAGCAGTTACAACAGGGGGCACGACTATGGCTACACCTTC. This chain uses TRBV6-2 or TRBV6-3 with TRBJ1-2; 9 positions match TRBD1. V trimming: 2 bases; J trimming: 3 bases; junction bases outside the gene matches: 4. The germline CDR1 and CDR2 sequences are MNHEY and SVGEGT. This CDR3 spans 15 amino acids.